A selection of T cell receptor beta chains follows, all from one sample in a study of blood T cells in healthy people across ages. One entry per CDR3 protein results from TCRdb running MiXCR on the 5' RACE reads. The data show some 760,000 distinct CDR3 sequences, with just under 25% seen just once and 9% to 9.5% held by the top ten. The same sample was also used in a study of T cells of mothers and their children.

Sample: blood. The receptor set was obtained from a boy aged 10-17 years in good health. CDR3s include the opening cysteine and the closing phenylalanine or tryptophan. Each record gives: clone size, D gene, V gene, J gene, CDR3 DNA, CDR3 protein. A D gene is named only where the DNA matches it firmly. Some rows mark clone size as missing; the rest say once, few, many or name a class of expanded clone.

.	.	TRBV28	TRBJ2-7	TGTGCCAGCAGCAACACGTACTCCTACGAGCAGTACTTC	CASSNTYSYEQYF
.	TRBD1	TRBV29-1	TRBJ2-1	TGCAGCGTGGGGACAGGGGGGTATCGGAATAATGAGCAGTTCTTC	CSVGTGGYRNNEQFF
few	TRBD1	TRBV9	TRBJ2-1	TGTGCCAGCAGCGGACAGGGACCTGGGGGAAATGAGCAGTTCTTC	CASSGQGPGGNEQFF
few	.	TRBV29-1	TRBJ2-1	TGCAGCGTGACAACCTTCTCCTACAATGAGCAGTTCTTC	CSVTTFSYNEQFF
.	.	TRBV29-1	TRBJ2-4	TGCAGCGTTGAAGTCAGGGATTCCAAAAACATTCAGTACTTC	CSVEVRDSKNIQYF
few	.	TRBV11-2	TRBJ2-2	TGTGCCAGCAGCCAGCGTGGCGAAGAGGGCGGGGAGCTGTTTTTT	CASSQRGEEGGELFF
.	.	TRBV7-8	TRBJ1-5	TGTGCCAGCAGCTTAGTAGGGGTCACCAATCAGCCCCAGCATTTT	CASSLVGVTNQPQHF
.	.	TRBV27	TRBJ1-1	TGTGCCAGCAGTTGGGGAGGGATGGGCACTGAAGCTTTCTTT	CASSWGGMGTEAFF
few	.	TRBV20-1	TRBJ1-2	TGCAGTGCTAGTGCTCTCGCAGCATCTAACTATGGCTACACCTTC	CSASALAASNYGYTF
.	.	TRBV19	TRBJ2-2	TGTGCCAGTAGTCCCCAGATGAACACCGGGGAGCTGTTTTTT	CASSPQMNTGELFF
few	TRBD1	TRBV9	TRBJ2-5	TGTGCCAGCAGCAACAGGGACAGCCCCGGGGAGACCCAGTACTTC	CASSNRDSPGETQYF
.	.	TRBV7-9	TRBJ2-7	TGTGCCAGCAGCGAAGGGCCGAGCTCCTACGAGCAGTACTTC	CASSEGPSSYEQYF
.	TRBD2	TRBV4-1	TRBJ2-7	TGCGCCAGCAGCCAAGGTCAAGGACTAGCGTCCGAGCAGTACTTC	CASSQGQGLASEQYF
.	TRBD2	TRBV7-9	TRBJ2-1	TGTGCCAGTACGGGTCTAGCGGGAGGGTACAATGAGCAGTTCTTC	CASTGLAGGYNEQFF
.	.	TRBV6-1	TRBJ2-7	TGTGCCAGCAGTGAATATCGGACCCTCTACGAGCAGTACTTC	CASSEYRTLYEQYF
.	TRBD2	TRBV7-2	TRBJ2-5	TGTGCCAGCAGCACCTCACTAGCGGGGGGCAAAGAGACCCAGTACTTC	CASSTSLAGGKETQYF
.	TRBD2	TRBV7-2	TRBJ2-2	TGTGCCGGCAGCCTTTCTAGCGGGGCGAACACCGGGGAGCTGTTTTTT	CAGSLSSGANTGELFF
few	.	TRBV4-1	TRBJ2-4	TGCGCCAGCAGCCAAGAATCGCGGGGAAACATTCAGTACTTC	CASSQESRGNIQYF
few	TRBD1	TRBV5-5	TRBJ2-2	TGTGCCAGCAGCTGGAACCGGGACAGGGATTCCGGGGAGCTGTTTTTT	CASSWNRDRDSGELFF
.	TRBD2	TRBV6-1	TRBJ2-7	TGTGCCAGCAGCCTTAGCGGGACCCTCATGTCACCCTACGAGCAGTACTTC	CASSLSGTLMSPYEQYF
.	TRBD2	TRBV7-9	TRBJ2-5	TGTGCCAGCAGCTCCAGGAGACTAGCGGAGCAAGAGACCCAGTACTTC	CASSSRRLAEQETQYF
.	.	TRBV28	TRBJ2-5	TGTGCCAGCAGGGCACAGGGAGAGACCCAGTACTTC	CASRAQGETQYF
few	.	TRBV18	TRBJ2-7	TGTGCCAGCTCACCACCGGACAGACTCTACGAGCAGTACTTC	CASSPPDRLYEQYF
.	.	TRBV5-1	TRBJ2-5	TGCGCCAGCAGTGAAGCTCCGGGACCGGGAGAGACCCAGTACTTC	CASSEAPGPGETQYF
.	.	TRBV4-2	TRBJ1-4	TGTGCCAGCAACTCCCAGGGTGTGTATAGCCCGGAACCAGAAAAACTGTTTTTT	CASNSQGVYSPEPEKLFF
.	.	TRBV29-1	TRBJ2-5	TGCAGCGTCCGACAGGGAGGGTCGCGAGAGACCCAGTACTTC	CSVRQGGSRETQYF
.	TRBD2	TRBV19	TRBJ2-5	TGTGCCAGTAGTCCGGGACTAGCGGGAGCTCCGGTAGAGACCCAGTACTTC	CASSPGLAGAPVETQYF